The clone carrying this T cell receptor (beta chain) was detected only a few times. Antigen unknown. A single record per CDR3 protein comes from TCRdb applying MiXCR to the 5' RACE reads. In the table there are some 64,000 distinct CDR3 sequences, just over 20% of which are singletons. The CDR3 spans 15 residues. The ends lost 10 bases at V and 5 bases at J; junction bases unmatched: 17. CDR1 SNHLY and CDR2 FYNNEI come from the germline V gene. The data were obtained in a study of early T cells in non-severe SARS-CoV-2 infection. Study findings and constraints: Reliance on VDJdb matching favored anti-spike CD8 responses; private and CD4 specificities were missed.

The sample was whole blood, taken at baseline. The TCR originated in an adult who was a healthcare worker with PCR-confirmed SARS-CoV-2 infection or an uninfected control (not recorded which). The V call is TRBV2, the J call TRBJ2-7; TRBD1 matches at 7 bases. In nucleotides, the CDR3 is TGTGCCACCGGGACAGAACCCTATACTGTGGACGAGCAGTACTTC. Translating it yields CATGTEPYTVDEQYF.